This T cell receptor (beta chain) emerged from a study of T cell responses to AZD1222 COVID-19 vaccine. On the study more broadly: Whether given at about 4 or about 12 weeks, second doses were pooled. Study results and caveats: Baseline testing showed seropositivity in only five or six AZD1222 recipients. Sampling captured repertoires only after the peak T cell response. Nearly half of spike-specific TCRs reportedly target unmutated variant regions.

About this clone itself: Its antigen remains unidentified.

Produced via immunoSEQ multiplex PCR; TCRdb's table is partial and in-frame only. The data hold tens of thousands of clones, with around 84% observed a single time. The sequence came from an adult in good health. This material consisted of peripheral blood, taken on day 0 of AZD1222 vaccination.

The CDR3: CASSPGTSGRGSYNEQFF. In DNA form, the CDR3 reads TGTGCCAGCAGCCCAGGGACTAGCGGGAGAGGGTCCTACAATGAGCAGTTCTTC. This chain connects TRBV3-1 (or the pseudogene TRBV3-2) to TRBJ2-1, with TRBD2 matching over 14 bases. Germline V CDR1 and CDR2: LGHDT, YNNKEL (reference sequence). Trimming at V came to 4 bases and at J to 1 base, leaving 6 bases not matched to a gene. The CDR3 contains 18 residues.